Shown below are 20 T cell receptor beta chains from a single sample sequenced in a study of blood T cells in healthy people across ages. A second PCR, run for roughly 7 to 12 cycles, used a sample-barcoded 5' primer plus a J-beta primer mix. Each CDR3 protein gets one entry after TCRdb re-called the 5' RACE reads with MiXCR. Of hundreds of thousands of distinct CDR3 sequences in the sample, 56% were seen once. Material for sequencing was blood. The receptor source for this set is a man aged 40-49 years in good health.

This chain uses TRBV20-1 with TRBJ1-5; D not resolved. V lost 4 bases and J lost 9, with 31 bases in between. The CDR3 runs 18 residues. Germline CDR1 DFQATT, CDR2 SNEGSKA (reference sequence). As DNA, the CDR3 is TGCAGTGCTAATCTTATAAAGGCAGGACCGGGAGGAGAACGGCCCCAGCATTTT. Translated, it gives CSANLIKAGPGGERPQHF.

This chain uses TRBV15 with TRBJ2-7; 7 nucleotides align to TRBD1. Germline CDR1 reads LNHNV; CDR2 reads YYDKDF (reference sequence). V dropped 1 base and J dropped 3; count of bases not matched to a gene: 6. This CDR3 spans 15 amino acids. CDR3 in DNA: TGTGCCACCAGCAGAGTACGAGGGGGCGGCTACGAGCAGTACTTC. Protein product: CATSRVRGGGYEQYF.

The chain combines TRBV7-2 with TRBJ2-3; the match to TRBD2 covers 10 bases. Germline lookup yields CDR1 SGHTA and CDR2 FQGNSA. This CDR3 has 24 amino acids. The V segment lost 0 bases and the J segment 2 bases; nucleotides outside the gene matches: 26. The CDR3: CASSLAPGHPSRLAGAGITDTQYF. CDR3 coding DNA: TGTGCCAGCAGCTTAGCCCCGGGACATCCTAGCCGCCTAGCGGGAGCGGGAATCACAGATACGCAGTATTTT.

This chain uses TRBV20-1 with TRBJ2-7; 12 bases match TRBD1. After removal of 3 bases from V and 7 bases from J, the junction contained 10 bases not matched to a gene. Germline V gives CDR1 DFQATT, CDR2 SNEGSKA (reference sequence). The length of the CDR3 is 15 residues. CDR3 loop: CSARGTGQGAREQYF. The CDR3 DNA is TGCAGTGCTAGGGGGACGGGACAGGGGGCGAGAGAGCAGTACTTC.

The V gene is TRBV7-2, the J gene TRBJ2-3, with 9 bases aligning to TRBD2. Losses at the gene ends were 1 base for V and 4 bases for J; bases not matched to a gene: 9. Germline CDR1 SGHTA, CDR2 FQGNSA. This CDR3 spans 17 amino acids. The CDR3 DNA is TGTGCCAGCAGCTTAGTCCTAGCGGGGCTGATCGCAGATACGCAGTATTTT. It codes for CASSLVLAGLIADTQYF.

This chain uses TRBV6-1 with TRBJ2-1, with a tentative D call TRBD2 (6 bases). CDR1 MNHNS and CDR2 SASEGT come from the germline V gene. This CDR3 contains 14 residues. The V end lost 4 bases, the J end lost 4 bases, and 11 bases lay between the germline ends. CDR3 residues: CASSAASVYNEQFF. As DNA, the CDR3 is TGTGCCAGCAGTGCGGCTAGCGTTTACAATGAGCAGTTCTTC.

This clonotype appeared many times. This chain uses TRBV28 with TRBJ2-6, with 8 bases that match TRBD1. V dropped 2 bases and J dropped 11; count of bases not matched to a gene: 11. This CDR3 has 16 amino acids. Germline loops: CDR1 MDHEN, CDR2 SYDVKM. The CDR3 protein is CASSLTGGTLRHVLTF. The CDR3 DNA sequence: TGTGCCAGCAGTTTAACAGGGGGGACCCTTCGGCACGTCCTGACTTTC.

This clonotype was observed a single time. The chain links TRBV6-1 to TRBJ2-1; D may be TRBD2 (5 bases). The V gene's germline CDR1 is MNHNS and CDR2 SASEGT. Trimming left V 0 bases short and J 5 bases short, with 8 bases between. The CDR3 spans 14 residues. The CDR3 sequence: CASSEALRDNEQFF. The CDR3 nucleotides are TGTGCCAGCAGTGAAGCGCTGAGGGACAATGAGCAGTTCTTC.

This clonotype was picked up a small number of times. The rearrangement uses TRBV27 and TRBJ2-1, with D possibly being TRBD1 (7 bases). The germline V gene encodes CDR1 MNHEY and CDR2 SMNVEV (reference sequence). The CDR3 spans 15 residues. Trimming took 4 bases from V and 5 from J, leaving 15 bases between them. The CDR3 loop is CASSSQGGINNEQFF. CDR3 DNA: TGTGCCAGCAGTTCTCAGGGGGGTATCAACAATGAGCAGTTCTTC.

This chain uses TRBV7-3 with TRBJ1-1; possibly TRBD1 for D (5 bases). V gave up 5 bases and J gave up 0 bases, with 16 bases separating them. Germline V lookup: CDR1 SGHTA, CDR2 FQGTGA. The CDR3 extends over 16 amino acids. CDR3 sequence (DNA): TGTGCCAGCAGCCCCTATGGGGGGGTTCTGAACACTGAAGCTTTCTTT. The encoded protein is CASSPYGGVLNTEAFF. Based on the CDR3 plus reference TRBV7-3 and TRBJ1-1, the full variable domain is GAGVSQTPSNKVTEKGKYVELRCDPISGHTALYWYRQSLGQGPEFLIYFQGTGAADDSGLPNDRFFAVRPEGSVSTLKIQRTERGDSAVYLCASSPYGGVLNTEAFFGQGTRLTVV.

There are a few counts of this clonotype. The chain is built from TRBV29-1 and TRBJ2-3; D remains ambiguous. This CDR3 is built from 11 residues. Per the germline V gene, CDR1 is SQVTM and CDR2 is ANQGSEA. Trimming shortened V by 4 bases and J by 3 bases, and 5 bases separated the two germline ends. The CDR3 sequence: CSVVPTDTQYF. Written as DNA, the CDR3 is TGCAGCGTTGTTCCTACAGATACGCAGTATTTT.

The chain joins TRBV5-6 to TRBJ2-5, with TRBD1 as a possible D gene (6 bases). V lost 4 bases to trimming and J lost 4 bases, with 14 bases between them. The CDR3 runs to 14 residues. Germline CDR1 SGHDT, CDR2 YYEEEE. CDR3 loop: CASSLRGPGETQYF. The DNA of the CDR3 is TGTGCCAGCAGCCTCAGGGGTCCTGGAGAGACCCAGTACTTC.

The sample holds a few counts of this clonotype. The chain combines TRBV7-3 with TRBJ2-3, with a weak D call TRBD2 (7 bases). This CDR3 comprises 17 residues. V was trimmed by 2 bases and J by 2 bases, leaving 17 bases between them. Per germline, CDR1 SGHTA and CDR2 FQGTGA. The CDR3 nucleotides are TGTGCCAGCAGCTTAGACGGGGCGGGGGCGACCACAGATACGCAGTATTTT. Translated: CASSLDGAGATTDTQYF.

The chain combines TRBV28 with TRBJ2-4; D not resolved. V was pared by 1 base and J by 1 base, with 11 bases between. Germline CDR1 reads MDHEN; CDR2 reads SYDVKM. The CDR3 contains 16 residues. Here the CDR3 reads CASSLFENPAKNIQYF. In nucleotides, the CDR3 is TGTGCCAGCAGTTTATTCGAGAATCCGGCCAAAAACATTCAGTACTTC.

This clonotype was recorded once. The chain has TRBV15 and TRBJ2-7, with D maybe TRBD1 (6 bases). Deletions cut 4 bases from V and 3 bases from J, with 13 bases between. This CDR3 comprises 14 residues. The germline V gene has CDR1 LNHNV and CDR2 YYDKDF (reference sequence). CDR3 amino acids: CATSKGGIGYEQYF. The CDR3 region has the DNA TGTGCCACCAGCAAAGGGGGAATCGGCTACGAGCAGTACTTC.

This chain connects TRBV28 to TRBJ2-5; 12 positions match TRBD1. The CDR3 is made up of 17 amino acids. Germline V gene lookup returns CDR1 MDHEN and CDR2 SYDVKM. J was trimmed by 11 bases and V by 1 base; bases with no gene match: 14. Here the CDR3 reads CASSLLTPGQGAKEQYF. The CDR3 coding sequence is TGTGCCAGCAGTTTATTGACGCCGGGACAGGGGGCTAAAGAGCAGTACTTC.

The gene calls are TRBV2 and TRBJ2-2; 10 bases align to TRBD2. Germline V CDR1 and CDR2: SNHLY, FYNNEI. The V gene end was trimmed by 7 bases and the J gene end by 7 bases; junction bases not matched to a gene: 9. The CDR3 spans 15 residues. The CDR3 region is CASMASGGGVGELFF. The CDR3 nucleotides read TGTGCCAGCATGGCTAGCGGGGGTGGTGTCGGGGAGCTGTTTTTT.

The V and J genes are TRBV7-6 and TRBJ1-2; D is uncertain. The germline gives CDR1 SGHVS, CDR2 FNYEAQ. Trimming left V 7 bases short and J 3 bases short, with 12 bases between. The CDR3 extends over 13 amino acids. The CDR3 protein is CASKKVGDYGYTF. The DNA for the CDR3 is TGTGCCAGCAAAAAAGTAGGAGACTATGGCTACACCTTC.

The chain carries TRBV12-5 and TRBJ2-1, with 14 bases matching TRBD2. The CDR3 contains 16 residues. Germline CDR1 is LGHNT and CDR2 is FRNRAP. Trimming removed 1 base from V and 6 bases from J; junction bases left unmatched: 2. This chain's CDR3 is CASGLGGTSGSNEQFF. CDR3 DNA sequence: TGTGCTAGTGGTTTGGGCGGGACTAGCGGGAGCAATGAGCAGTTCTTC. Full variable domain (rest looked up from reference TRBV12-5 and TRBJ2-1): DARVTQTPRHKVTEMGQEVTMRCQPILGHNTVFWYRQTMMQGLELLAYFRNRAPLDDSGMPKDRFSAEMPDATLATLKIQPSEPRDSAVYFCASGLGGTSGSNEQFFGPGTRLTVL.

This chain connects TRBV5-5 to TRBJ1-1, with D unclear. CDR1 and CDR2 (germline): SGHKS, YYEKEE (reference sequence). The CDR3 totals 15 residues. Trimming pared 5 bases from V and 0 bases from J, leaving 14 bases between. Here the CDR3 DNA reads TGTGCCAGCAGTCAAGGCACGACTGTGAACACTGAAGCTTTCTTT. Translation: CASSQGTTVNTEAFF.